What follows are 9 T cell receptor beta chains derived from one specimen sequenced in a study of CD8+CD57+ T cells in acquired aplastic anemia. An expansion of CD8+CD57+ cells by flow cytometry had been shown in patients chosen for sequencing. Genomic DNA, serving as template, underwent TCR beta VDJ and CDR3 profiling. TCRdb passed the reads through MiXCR, listing each CDR3 protein once. The sample lists about 120,000 distinct CDR3 sequences, about 40% seen once, with roughly 2.7% in the top ten. The sample was sorted CD4+, CD8+, or CD8+CD57+ T cells (not recorded which) from PBMCs. The receptors come from a human donor with aplastic anemia.

The chain combines TRBV10-2 with TRBJ2-7; weak D call: TRBD2 (7 bases). The germline V gene encodes CDR1 WSHSY and CDR2 SAAADI. Trimming took off 4 bases at V and 8 bases at J, with 18 bases between the two ends. This CDR3 is 14 amino acids long. The chain's CDR3 is CASSGGGPLKQQYV. CDR3 coding DNA: TGCGCCAGCAGTGGGGGGGGGCCGTTGAAACAGCAGTACGTC.

The V gene is TRBV2, the J gene TRBJ1-5; no firm D call. V was cut by 4 bases and J by 4 bases, with 8 bases left in between. Germline V gene sequence: CDR1 SNHLY, CDR2 FYNNEI. There are 13 residues in the CDR3. DNA for the CDR3: TGTGCCAGCAGTGTCATGTCAAATCAGCCCCAGCATTTT. Its protein is CASSVMSNQPQHF.

This clonotype was recorded at least ten times. This rearrangement joins TRBV19 to TRBJ1-3; D unresolved. Trimming took off 3 bases at V and 0 bases at J, with 12 bases between the two ends. The CDR3 contains 16 residues. The V gene's germline CDR1 is LNHDA and CDR2 SQIVND (reference sequence). The chain's CDR3 is CASSMGSASSGNTIYF. The DNA of the CDR3 is TGTGCCAGTAGTATGGGCAGCGCAAGCTCTGGAAACACCATATATTTT.

This clonotype was detected many times. The chain combines TRBV2 with TRBJ1-2, with D unclear. The germline CDR1 and CDR2 sequences are SNHLY and FYNNEI. The ends were cut back, 4 bases at V and 8 bases at J, with 14 bases in the middle. This CDR3 region has 13 residues. The CDR3 loop is CASSVSGPGGYTF. The CDR3 nucleotides are TGTGCCAGCAGTGTTTCCGGGCCAGGCGGCTACACCTTC.

In this sample, this clonotype turned up many times. The chain employs TRBV29-1 and TRBJ2-7, with D maybe TRBD2 (6 bases). Per germline, CDR1 SQVTM and CDR2 ANQGSEA. V lost 3 bases, J lost 5 bases, and 20 bases lay in between. The CDR3 contains 15 residues. CDR3 bases: TGCAGCGTTGAGGTTACGGGACTGGGGGTCGACGAGCAGTACTTC. Translation: CSVEVTGLGVDEQYF.

The chain links TRBV15 to TRBJ1-6; TRBD1 matches 9 bases. Trimming took 0 bases from V and 9 from J; bases not matched to a gene: 6. CDR3 length: 16 residues. CDR1 LNHNV and CDR2 YYDKDF come from the germline V gene (reference sequence). CDR3 coding DNA: TGTGCCACCAGCAGAGAGGGACAGGGCTTAGGTTCACCCCTCCACTTT. Protein sequence: CATSREGQGLGSPLHF.

The J gene is TRBJ1-3, the V gene TRBV7-6; D remains ambiguous. Germline V lookup: CDR1 SGHVS, CDR2 FNYEAQ. Trimming took 1 base from V and 0 from J, leaving 7 bases between them. The CDR3 covers 15 residues. The CDR3 DNA is TGTGCCAGCAGCTTAGAAGAGAGCTCTGGAAACACCATATATTTT. Its translation is CASSLEESSGNTIYF.

The V call is TRBV19, the J call TRBJ2-2, with D perhaps TRBD1 or TRBD2 (5 bases each). The length of the CDR3 is 15 residues. Trimming cost V 3 bases and J 4 bases, with 12 bases left between them. Per the germline V gene, CDR1 is LNHDA and CDR2 is SQIVND (reference sequence). The CDR3 DNA sequence: TGTGCCAGTAGTATTGGGGGAGTAAGCACCGGGGAGCTGTTTTTT. It specifies CASSIGGVSTGELFF. Using reference TRBV19 and TRBJ2-2 for the parts outside the CDR3, the full variable domain is DGGITQSPKYLFRKEGQNVTLSCEQNLNHDAMYWYRQDPGQGLRLIYYSQIVNDFQKGDIAEGYSVSREKKESFPLTVTSAQKNPTAFYLCASSIGGVSTGELFFGEGSRLTVL.

This clonotype was recorded at least ten times. The chain joins TRBV7-2 to TRBJ2-5, with D perhaps matching TRBD2 (6 bases). V was cut by 0 bases and J by 4 bases, with 9 bases left in between. CDR1 and CDR2 from the germline V gene are SGHTA and FQGNSA. The CDR3 totals 14 residues. The CDR3 here is CASSLARDLETQYF. CDR3 bases: TGTGCCAGCAGCTTAGCGCGGGACTTAGAGACCCAGTACTTC. Looking up the rest from reference TRBV7-2 and TRBJ2-5 gives the full variable domain: GAGVSQSPSNKVTEKGKDVELRCDPISGHTALYWYRQSLGQGLEFLIYFQGNSAPDKSGLPSDRFSAERTGGSVSTLTIQRTQQEDSAVYLCASSLARDLETQYFGPGTRLLVL.